Listed below are T cell receptor beta chains from one sample, sequenced in a study of blood T cell repertoires in COVID-19. The assay was immunoSEQ multiplex PCR, and TCRdb's table has in-frame clones only and misses some. The sample consists of a few hundred thousand clones, roughly 85% of them appearing once. The sequenced sample consisted of PBMCs or T cells enriched from blood (not recorded which). These receptors were collected from a woman aged 40 to 55 who had recovered from COVID-19. CDR3s include the opening cysteine and the closing phenylalanine or tryptophan. D genes are given only for firm matches. Expanded clones get a size class; other rows say once, few or many, or leave the size out.

d_call: NA; v_call: TRBV12-3/TRBV12-4; j_call: TRBJ2-7; clone_size: NA; cdr3_aa: CASSLRGLEQYF; cdr3_nt: TGTGCCAGCAGTTTGAGAGGGCTCGAGCAGTACTTC
d_call: NA; v_call: TRBV5-5; j_call: TRBJ1-2; clone_size: NA; cdr3_aa: CASRFGSPGENYGYTF; cdr3_nt: TGTGCCAGCAGGTTTGGCTCTCCAGGGGAAAACTATGGCTACACCTTC
d_call: NA; v_call: TRBV3-1/TRBV3-2; j_call: TRBJ1-2; clone_size: NA; cdr3_aa: CASSRGDMSYYGYTF; cdr3_nt: TGTGCCAGCAGTCGGGGGGACATGAGTTACTATGGCTACACCTTC
d_call: NA; v_call: TRBV28; j_call: TRBJ2-1; clone_size: NA; cdr3_aa: CASVYSGLDEQFF; cdr3_nt: TGTGCCAGCGTATACTCAGGGTTGGATGAGCAGTTCTTC
d_call: NA; v_call: TRBV3-1/TRBV3-2; j_call: TRBJ2-1; clone_size: NA; cdr3_aa: CASSQYPPSSSHEQFF; cdr3_nt: TGTGCCAGCAGCCAATACCCCCCATCTAGCTCCCATGAGCAGTTCTTC
d_call: NA; v_call: TRBV5-1; j_call: TRBJ2-2; clone_size: NA; cdr3_aa: CASRREPTGELFF; cdr3_nt: TGCGCCAGCCGCCGAGAGCCGACCGGGGAGCTGTTTTTT
d_call: TRBD1; v_call: TRBV6-6; j_call: TRBJ2-5; clone_size: NA; cdr3_aa: CASSRTGGSGETQYF; cdr3_nt: TGTGCCAGCAGTAGGACAGGGGGCTCGGGAGAGACCCAGTACTTC
d_call: NA; v_call: TRBV9; j_call: TRBJ2-1; clone_size: NA; cdr3_aa: CASSVTSSSYNEQFF; cdr3_nt: TGTGCCAGCAGCGTAACTTCAAGCTCCTACAATGAGCAGTTCTTC
d_call: NA; v_call: TRBV7-2; j_call: TRBJ2-7; clone_size: NA; cdr3_aa: CASSLVGAGRMYEQYF; cdr3_nt: TGTGCCAGCAGCTTAGTCGGGGCAGGGAGGATGTACGAGCAGTACTTC
d_call: NA; v_call: TRBV2; j_call: TRBJ2-5; clone_size: NA; cdr3_aa: CASSEGLQETQYF; cdr3_nt: TGTGCCAGCAGTGAGGGACTGCAAGAGACCCAGTACTTC
d_call: NA; v_call: TRBV5-6; j_call: TRBJ2-1; clone_size: NA; cdr3_aa: CASSLEADRQYNEQFF; cdr3_nt: TGTGCCAGCAGCTTGGAAGCGGACAGACAATACAATGAGCAGTTCTTC
d_call: TRBD1; v_call: TRBV19; j_call: TRBJ1-4; clone_size: NA; cdr3_aa: CASLQNPGQFNEKLFF; cdr3_nt: TGTGCCAGTCTTCAGAATCCGGGACAGTTTAATGAAAAACTGTTTTTT
d_call: NA; v_call: TRBV21-1; j_call: TRBJ1-2; clone_size: NA; cdr3_aa: CASSGHRGNYGYTF; cdr3_nt: TGTGCCAGCAGCGGACACAGGGGGAATTATGGCTACACCTTC
d_call: TRBD1; v_call: TRBV29-1; j_call: TRBJ2-2; clone_size: NA; cdr3_aa: CSVGGQGGSGNTGELFF; cdr3_nt: TGCAGCGTTGGTGGACAGGGAGGTAGCGGTAACACCGGGGAGCTGTTTTTT
d_call: NA; v_call: TRBV27; j_call: TRBJ2-3; clone_size: NA; cdr3_aa: CASSLSGGASTDTQYF; cdr3_nt: TGTGCCAGCAGTTTATCTGGGGGCGCAAGCACAGATACGCAGTATTTT
d_call: NA; v_call: TRBV27; j_call: TRBJ2-2; clone_size: NA; cdr3_aa: CASSLSLTGELFF; cdr3_nt: TGTGCCAGCAGTTTGAGTCTCACCGGGGAGCTGTTTTTT
d_call: TRBD1; v_call: TRBV19; j_call: TRBJ2-2; clone_size: NA; cdr3_aa: CASSMSQGARFTGELFF; cdr3_nt: TGTGCCAGTAGTATGTCGCAGGGGGCGCGTTTTACCGGGGAGCTGTTTTTT
d_call: NA; v_call: TRBV20-1; j_call: TRBJ2-2; clone_size: NA; cdr3_aa: CSASRYTGELFF; cdr3_nt: TGCAGTGCTAGTCGGTACACCGGGGAGCTGTTTTTT
d_call: TRBD1; v_call: TRBV9; j_call: TRBJ2-7; clone_size: few; cdr3_aa: CASSTGTGLVYEQYF; cdr3_nt: TGTGCCAGCAGCACAGGGACAGGGTTAGTCTACGAGCAGTACTTC
d_call: NA; v_call: TRBV4-3; j_call: TRBJ2-6; clone_size: NA; cdr3_aa: CASSQVSSGANVLTF; cdr3_nt: TGCGCCAGCAGCCAAGTGAGCTCTGGGGCCAACGTCCTGACTTTC
d_call: TRBD2; v_call: TRBV5-3; j_call: TRBJ2-1; clone_size: NA; cdr3_aa: CARSCPLCGRANEQFF; cdr3_nt: TGTGCCAGAAGCTGTCCTCTCTGCGGGAGGGCCAATGAGCAGTTCTTC
d_call: TRBD2; v_call: TRBV24-1; j_call: TRBJ2-3; clone_size: NA; cdr3_aa: CATSDGGVSTDTQYF; cdr3_nt: TGTGCCACCAGTGATGGGGGGGTCAGCACAGATACGCAGTATTTT
d_call: NA; v_call: TRBV9; j_call: TRBJ2-3; clone_size: NA; cdr3_aa: CASSPRTRTDTQYF; cdr3_nt: TGTGCCAGCAGCCCACGGACTCGCACAGATACGCAGTATTTT
d_call: NA; v_call: TRBV5-1; j_call: TRBJ1-2; clone_size: NA; cdr3_aa: CASSRGDDNYGYTF; cdr3_nt: TGCGCCAGTTCCAGAGGAGACGATAACTATGGCTACACCTTC